This TCR beta chain is from a study of response to subunit inactivated influenza vaccine listed by TCRdb under 2018. Regarding the research as a whole: The study used deep quantitative T cell receptor repertoire profiling to track responses to a trivalent subunit inactivated influenza vaccine.

The germline V gene sets CDR1 to SGDLS and CDR2 to YYNGEE. Between the V and J ends, shortened by 4 bases and 0 bases respectively, the junction contains 18 bases. CDR3 length: 17 amino acids, cysteine to phenylalanine. Only CDR3 DNA remains: 51 bases, in frame from the first base. Preparation of the library involved RT-PCR. Instrument used: Illumina HiSeq 2500. The raw public data were reprocessed by TCRdb itself: fastp quality trimming at Q25, MiXCR clonotype calling, in-frame beta chains only. Identical CDR3 proteins give one entry, which carries the most common genes and DNA. This sample lists over 650,000 distinct CDR3 sequences; around 20% were detected once. Jointly, the top ten make up about a tenth of the sample. Notes on this clonotype: This clone's antigen is unknown. No clone much larger than this one lies a single base away; base qualities are absent.

The investigation overall reported the following: The authors suggested that each seasonal influenza vaccination may recruit only a limited number of new T cells.

The chain couples TRBV9 to TRBJ2-3; the D segment could be TRBD1, given 6 matching bases. Specimen: PBMCs from blood, collected 4 to 6 days after vaccination. The clonotype originates from a man aged 50 or older who received an inactivated influenza vaccine. Donor details come from another sample of the same person, matched by shared clones. The DNA reads as follows: TGTGCCAGCAGCCTCGGACAGTCAGCTTCTAGCACAGATACGCAGTATTTT. Translated, this is CASSLGQSASSTDTQYF. With the rest looked up from the reference TRBV9 and TRBJ2-3 genes rather than sequenced, the full variable domain is DSGVTQTPKHLITATGQRVTLRCSPRSGDLSVYWYQQSLDQGLQFLIQYYNGEERAKGNILERFSAQQFPDLHSELNLSSLELGDSALYFCASSLGQSASSTDTQYFGPGTRLTVL.